These 22 T cell receptor beta chains originate from one sample sequenced in a study of blood T cell repertoires in COVID-19. The protocol was immunoSEQ multiplex PCR, while the TCRdb copy is restricted to in-frame clones and leaves out a portion. The sample lists over 450,000 clones, roughly nine tenths occurring once. The specimen sequenced was peripheral blood. These receptors all stem from a woman in her 50s with COVID-19, enrolled during active disease.

The rearrangement uses TRBV9 and TRBJ1-5, with D possibly matching TRBD1 (5 bases). The CDR3 has 15 amino acids. With 0 bases removed from V and 4 bases from J, the gap between germline ends came to 11 bases. CDR1 and CDR2 (germline): SGDLS, YYNGEE. The CDR3 loop is CASSVAAGPNQPQHF. DNA for the CDR3: TGTGCCAGCAGCGTAGCGGCGGGGCCAAATCAGCCCCAGCATTTT.

This chain joins TRBV9 and TRBJ2-7; TRBD1 matches 12 bases. V gave up 3 bases and J gave up 3 bases; unmatched junction bases: 4. The CDR3 runs 15 residues. The germline V gene encodes CDR1 SGDLS and CDR2 YYNGEE. CDR3 sequence: CASSDRDRGLYEQYF. In DNA, the CDR3 is TGTGCCAGCAGCGACCGGGACAGGGGGCTCTACGAGCAGTACTTC.

The rearrangement uses TRBV7-9 and TRBJ2-7; 7 positions agree with TRBD2. CDR3 size: 15 residues. V was clipped by 4 bases and J by 3 bases; unmatched bases: 9. Per germline, CDR1 SEHNR and CDR2 FQNEAQ (reference sequence). The CDR3 sequence: CASSSGLGSGYEQYF. The DNA of the CDR3 is TGTGCCAGCAGCTCAGGACTAGGATCAGGCTACGAGCAGTACTTC.

V is TRBV5-1 and J is TRBJ1-1; tentative D call: TRBD1 (5 bases). V gave up 10 bases and J gave up 5 bases, with 15 bases separating them. The CDR3 is made up of 12 amino acids. Germline V gives CDR1 SGHRS, CDR2 YFSETQ. The CDR3 coding sequence is TGCGCCTCCGCGGGGGATGAGACTGAAGCTTTCTTT. As protein: CASAGDETEAFF.

The J gene is TRBJ1-1, the V gene TRBV29-1; D unclear. Deletions cut 5 bases from V and 3 bases from J, with 7 bases between. This CDR3 spans 11 amino acids. Looked up from germline, CDR1 is SQVTM and CDR2 is ANQGSEA. CDR3 region: CSVWRDTEAFF. CDR3 DNA: TGCAGCGTTTGGAGGGACACTGAAGCTTTCTTT.

This chain connects TRBV10-3 to TRBJ2-3, with TRBD1 matching over 10 bases. This CDR3 region has 14 residues. Germline CDR1 is ENHRY and CDR2 is SYGVKD. Trimming at V came to 6 bases and at J to 3 bases, leaving 3 bases not matched to a gene. The CDR3 region has the DNA TGTGCCATCAGGGGGACAGGGGTGACAGATACGCAGTATTTT. This translates into CAIRGTGVTDTQYF.

The chain uses TRBV6-1 and TRBJ1-1, with TRBD1 as a possible D gene (5 bases). V was cut by 1 base and J by 1 base, with 13 bases left in between. Per germline, CDR1 MNHNS and CDR2 SASEGT. This CDR3 has 16 residues. CDR3 loop: CASSEEWEGPNTEAFF. CDR3 bases: TGTGCCAGCAGTGAAGAGTGGGAGGGGCCGAACACTGAAGCTTTCTTT.

This chain links TRBV7-9 with TRBJ1-6; D possibly corresponds to TRBD1 (5 bases). V lost 5 bases and J 3 bases, leaving 14 bases between the germline ends. The CDR3 extends over 16 amino acids. CDR1 and CDR2 from the germline V gene are SEHNR and FQNEAQ (reference sequence). Written as DNA, the CDR3 is TGTGCCAGCAGCGGGGGGGTAGGTCTCTATAATTCACCCCTCCACTTT. It translates to CASSGGVGLYNSPLHF.

Only a few counts were recorded for this clone. The chain carries TRBV7-9 and TRBJ1-1; D possibly corresponds to TRBD1 (5 bases). The CDR3 covers 14 residues. The germline V gene encodes CDR1 SEHNR and CDR2 FQNEAQ (reference sequence). The ends were cut back, 3 bases at V and 3 bases at J, with 11 bases in the middle. CDR3 DNA sequence: TGTGCCAGCAGCTTTGGGGCTGGTCACACTGAAGCTTTCTTT. Translated: CASSFGAGHTEAFF.

V gene TRBV29-1 combines with J gene TRBJ1-1; D gene uncertain. Germline-derived CDR1 and CDR2 are SQVTM and ANQGSEA. V lost 1 base and J lost 7, with 10 bases in between. The CDR3 runs to 12 residues. The CDR3 reads CSVEGRLDEAFF. The CDR3 DNA reads TGCAGCGTTGAAGGGCGGTTAGATGAAGCTTTCTTT.

The rearrangement joins TRBV5-1 to TRBJ2-2; 9 nucleotides line up with TRBD1. There are 16 residues in the CDR3. The V segment lost 4 bases and the J segment 0 bases; nucleotides outside the gene matches: 4. CDR1 SGHRS and CDR2 YFSETQ come from the germline V gene. CDR3 residues: CASSHGTGTNTGELFF. CDR3 nucleotide sequence: TGCGCCAGCAGCCATGGGACAGGGACGAACACCGGGGAGCTGTTTTTT.

The CDR3 reads CASSPGQDSSNQPQHF. In nucleotides, the CDR3 is TGTGCCAGCTCACCCGGACAGGATTCGAGCAATCAGCCCCAGCATTTT. The chain recombines TRBV18 with TRBJ1-5; 7 bases map to TRBD1. Trimming at V came to 3 bases and at J to 1 base, leaving 6 bases not matched to a gene. Per the germline V gene, CDR1 is KGHSH and CDR2 is LQKENI. The CDR3 loop spans 16 amino acids.

The chain joins TRBV20-1 to TRBJ2-7; TRBD2 aligns across 8 bases. Germline CDR1 reads DFQATT; CDR2 reads SNEGSKA (reference sequence). The junction had 13 bases not matched to a gene; V was cut back by 3 bases and J by 3 bases. There are 16 residues in the CDR3. The CDR3 bases are TGCAGTGCTAGTATCAAAGGGCCGGGACTAGACTACGAGCAGTACTTC. Amino acid sequence: CSASIKGPGLDYEQYF.

This chain links TRBV9 with TRBJ1-2; no definite D call. This CDR3 is 15 amino acids long. Trimming shortened V by 0 bases and J by 5 bases, and 14 bases separated the two germline ends. Germline V gene lookup returns CDR1 SGDLS and CDR2 YYNGEE. The chain's CDR3 is CASSVESGLGYGYTF. The DNA of the CDR3 is TGTGCCAGCAGCGTAGAGTCGGGATTGGGTTATGGCTACACCTTC. The entire variable domain, with the rest obtained from reference TRBV9 and TRBJ1-2, is as follows: DSGVTQTPKHLITATGQRVTLRCSPRSGDLSVYWYQQSLDQGLQFLIQYYNGEERAKGNILERFSAQQFPDLHSELNLSSLELGDSALYFCASSVESGLGYGYTFGSGTRLTVV.

The chain has TRBV3-1 (or the pseudogene TRBV3-2) and TRBJ1-2; D is undetermined. The CDR3 totals 13 residues. Between the trimmed V and J ends, which lost 0 bases and 3 bases, there was a span of 5 bases. Germline values: CDR1 LGHDT, CDR2 YNNKEL (reference sequence). CDR3 region: CASSQESDYGYTF. DNA for the CDR3: TGTGCCAGCAGCCAAGAATCGGACTATGGCTACACCTTC.

The chain is built from TRBV6-1 and TRBJ2-1; 14 bases fit TRBD2. V dropped 4 bases and J dropped 2; count of bases not matched to a gene: 10. CDR3 length: 19 residues. From germline, CDR1 is MNHNS and CDR2 SASEGT. In DNA form, the CDR3 reads TGTGCCAGCAGTGGAAGGGGACTAGCGGGGGCCGGGGCCTACAATGAGCAGTTCTTC. Its translation is CASSGRGLAGAGAYNEQFF.

The V and J genes are TRBV5-1 and TRBJ1-2; 7 bases line up with TRBD1. V lost 4 bases to trimming and J lost 2 bases; unmatched junction nucleotides: 14. Germline V gene sequence: CDR1 SGHRS, CDR2 YFSETQ. The CDR3 has 17 amino acids. CDR3 nucleotides: TGCGCCAGCAGCGGGGTCGGCAGGGGGAAAGGGAACTATGGCTACACCTTC. Amino acids: CASSGVGRGKGNYGYTF.

Points on this clone: Within the sample, other DNA sequences also encode this same CDR3. The chain employs TRBV19 and TRBJ1-5; TRBD1 is a possible D gene (6 bases). The CDR3 has 14 residues. Trimming removed 5 bases from V and 4 bases from J, with 12 bases in between. Germline lookup yields CDR1 LNHDA and CDR2 SQIVND (reference sequence). The CDR3 loop reads CASSQQGGNQPQHF. The CDR3 DNA is TGTGCCAGTAGTCAACAGGGTGGGAATCAGCCCCAGCATTTT.

The rearrangement joins TRBV19 to TRBJ1-1, with 10 bases matching TRBD1. V lost 9 bases, J lost 5 bases, and 15 bases stayed unmatched. CDR3 length: 16 residues. Germline CDR1 LNHDA, CDR2 SQIVND (reference sequence). The CDR3 spells CASNFRRQGARTEAFF. The CDR3 DNA is TGTGCCAGCAACTTCCGGAGACAGGGGGCGCGAACTGAAGCTTTCTTT.

V and J are TRBV9 and TRBJ1-2; D is unresolved. The CDR3 contains 13 residues. V shed 4 bases and J shed 13 bases, with 20 bases lying between them. Germline V gene data show CDR1 as SGDLS and CDR2 as YYNGEE. The CDR3 DNA is TGTGCCAGCAGCACCCGTCCCGAGGGCTCCGTCACCTTC. It encodes CASSTRPEGSVTF.

The rearrangement links TRBV30 to TRBJ1-2; a weak D match, TRBD1 (6 bases). Germline CDR1 reads GTSNPN; CDR2 reads SVGIG (reference sequence). The V gene lost 1 base and the J gene lost 6 bases, with 12 bases spanning the gap. This CDR3 spans 13 amino acids. CDR3 protein: CAWSAGEYDGYTF. The CDR3 coding sequence is TGTGCCTGGAGTGCAGGGGAATATGATGGCTACACCTTC.

This sequence joins TRBV24-1 and TRBJ2-2, with 7 bases aligning to TRBD1. This CDR3 is 16 amino acids long. Germline CDR1 reads KGHDR; CDR2 reads SFDVKD. The J segment lost 5 bases and the V segment lost 4 bases, leaving 9 bases of the junction unmatched. The CDR3 sequence: CATSDNIQGRTGELFF. The CDR3, as DNA: TGTGCCACCAGTGACAATATACAGGGGAGAACCGGGGAGCTGTTTTTT.